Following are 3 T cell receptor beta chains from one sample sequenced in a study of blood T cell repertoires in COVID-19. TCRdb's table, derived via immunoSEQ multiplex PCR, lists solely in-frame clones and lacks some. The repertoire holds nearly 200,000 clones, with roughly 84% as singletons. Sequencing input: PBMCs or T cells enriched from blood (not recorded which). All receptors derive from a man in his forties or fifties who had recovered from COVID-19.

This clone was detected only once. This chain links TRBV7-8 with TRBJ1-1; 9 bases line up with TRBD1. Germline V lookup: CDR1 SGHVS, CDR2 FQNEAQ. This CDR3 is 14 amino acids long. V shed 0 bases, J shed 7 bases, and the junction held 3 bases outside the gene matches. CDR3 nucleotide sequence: TGTGCCAGCAGCTTAGCACAGGGGGCGAATGAAGCTTTCTTT. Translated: CASSLAQGANEAFF.

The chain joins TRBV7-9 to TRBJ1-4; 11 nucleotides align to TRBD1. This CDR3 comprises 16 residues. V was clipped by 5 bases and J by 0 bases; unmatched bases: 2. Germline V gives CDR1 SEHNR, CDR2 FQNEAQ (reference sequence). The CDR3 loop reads CASSGDRGATNEKLFF. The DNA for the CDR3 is TGTGCCAGCAGCGGGGACAGGGGGGCAACTAATGAAAAACTGTTTTTT. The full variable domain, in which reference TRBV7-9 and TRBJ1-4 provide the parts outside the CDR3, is DTGVSQNPRHKITKRGQNVTFRCDPISEHNRLYWYRQTLGQGPEFLTYFQNEAQLEKSRLLSDRFSAERPKGSFSTLEIQRTEQGDSAMYLCASSGDRGATNEKLFFGSGTQLSVL.

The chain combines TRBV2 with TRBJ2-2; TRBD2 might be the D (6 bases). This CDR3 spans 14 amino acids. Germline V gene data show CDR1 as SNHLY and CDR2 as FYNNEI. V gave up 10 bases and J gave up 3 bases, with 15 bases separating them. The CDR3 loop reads CATKGGPDTGELFF. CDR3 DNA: TGTGCCACCAAGGGAGGTCCTGACACCGGGGAGCTGTTTTTT.